The rows below give T cell receptor beta chains drawn from one sample of a study of cytomegalovirus exposure and HLA in healthy donors. Using immunoSEQ multiplex PCR, the repertoire was profiled, and TCRdb retains in-frame clones only, with some absent. The listing records about 70,000 clones. Sample: PBMCs. These receptors all come from a female donor in good health and CMV-seropositive. Each CDR3 is given with its conserved first and last residue. The D gene is left open where the match is weak.

V gene	J gene	D gene	CDR3 DNA	CDR3 protein
TRBV27	TRBJ2-1	TRBD2	TGTGCCAGCAGTTTGCGGGGGGGCCGAAATGAGCAGTTCTTC	CASSLRGGRNEQFF
TRBV5-1	TRBJ2-7	TRBD1	TGCGCCAGCAGCGCGCCGGGACAGGGGACCCCCGAGCAGTACTTC	CASSAPGQGTPEQYF
TRBV28	TRBJ1-5	TRBD1	TGTGCCAGCACCCCTGGTGACAGGGTAAGTCAGCCCCAGCATTTT	CASTPGDRVSQPQHF
TRBV27	TRBJ1-1	NA	TGTGCCAGCAACCTGTCCGGGGGACCAAACACTGAAGCTTTCTTT	CASNLSGGPNTEAFF
TRBV4-1	TRBJ1-5	NA	TGCGCCAGCAGCCAGGGGTGGGGGGGTCCGGGCAATCAGCCCCAGCATTTT	CASSQGWGGPGNQPQHF
TRBV30	TRBJ1-2	NA	TGTGCCTGGAGTTGGTCCACGGTGGGGCTTTATGGCTACACCTTC	CAWSWSTVGLYGYTF
TRBV4-3	TRBJ2-5	NA	TGCGCCAGCAGCCAAGGGGGGGGCGGTGAGACCCAGTACTTC	CASSQGGGGETQYF
TRBV7-2	TRBJ2-7	TRBD1	TGTGCCAGTGGAACCGGGACAGCTACCTACGAGCAGTACTTC	CASGTGTATYEQYF
TRBV10-1	TRBJ2-7	NA	TGCGCCAGCAGCCGAACAGGGTACGAGCAGTACTTC	CASSRTGYEQYF
TRBV28	TRBJ1-1	NA	TGTGCCAGCAGTCTCGGACCCGGGGACACTGAAGCTTTCTTT	CASSLGPGDTEAFF
TRBV30	TRBJ1-3	NA	TGTGCCTGGAGTGCAGGGTCTGGAAACACCATATATTTT	CAWSAGSGNTIYF
TRBV18	TRBJ1-4	NA	TGTGCCAGCTCACCAAAGGCCAGCGCCATACCCTTTAATGAAAAACTGTTTTTT	CASSPKASAIPFNEKLFF
TRBV30	TRBJ1-5	NA	TGTGCCTGGAATCGGGGAGAGGGACAGCCCCAGCATTTT	CAWNRGEGQPQHF
TRBV28	TRBJ1-2	TRBD1	TGTGCCAGCAGTACCGGGGACAGCCAAAACTATGGCTACACCTTC	CASSTGDSQNYGYTF
TRBV6-4	TRBJ2-3	TRBD2	TGTGCCAGCAGTGACTCGAATAGCGGGGGCCCAGATACGCAGTATTTT	CASSDSNSGGPDTQYF
TRBV28	TRBJ1-6	NA	TGTGCCAGCAGTTTAACGGGGTCGGGAAATTCACCCCTCCACTTT	CASSLTGSGNSPLHF
TRBV6-6	TRBJ1-3	NA	TGTGCCAGCAGGGGGGGGTCTGGAAACACCATATATTTT	CASRGGSGNTIYF
TRBV2	TRBJ2-7	NA	TGTGCCAGCAGTGAACAGGGCTACGAGCAGTACTTC	CASSEQGYEQYF
TRBV6-5	TRBJ2-7	TRBD1	TGTGCCAGCAGTTACTTGGGACAGGGCTTCAACTACGAGCAGTACTTC	CASSYLGQGFNYEQYF
TRBV27	TRBJ2-7	TRBD1	TGTGCCAGCAGTTTATTGGGACAGGGACTTTACGAGCAGTACTTC	CASSLLGQGLYEQYF
TRBV6-5	TRBJ1-3	TRBD1	TGTGCCAGCAGTAAAGACAGGGGTTTAAACACCATATATTTT	CASSKDRGLNTIYF
TRBV27	TRBJ2-7	NA	TGTGCCAGCAGTTCCGCTGGGGCAGCCCGCTACGAGCAGTACTTC	CASSSAGAARYEQYF
TRBV7-9	TRBJ2-3	TRBD2	TGTGCCAGCAGCTTAGGACTAGCCGCAGATACGCAGTATTTT	CASSLGLAADTQYF
TRBV4-1	TRBJ1-2	NA	TGCGCCAGCAGCCAAGTCGAAGTACGGCAGGACTATGGCTACACCTTC	CASSQVEVRQDYGYTF
TRBV9	TRBJ2-7	TRBD1	TGTGCCAGCAGCGTAGCCCCGCAGGGGGCGCGGGAGCAGTACTTC	CASSVAPQGAREQYF
TRBV6-5	TRBJ1-2	NA	TGTGCCAGCAGCCCGAGGCCTGGCTATGGCTACACCTTC	CASSPRPGYGYTF
TRBV29-1	TRBJ1-1	TRBD1	TGCAGCGCCGGACAGGGAGGGAGCACTGAAGCTTTCTTT	CSAGQGGSTEAFF
TRBV30	TRBJ2-7	NA	TGTGCCTGGAGTGTGGGTCAGGACTACGAGCAGTACTTC	CAWSVGQDYEQYF